These T cell receptor beta chains were read from a single sample in a study of control samples from healthy donors and cancer patients. Sequenced by immunoSEQ multiplex PCR; TCRdb stores in-frame clones only, minus some. The data hold about 160,000 clones, with 90% to 95% observed a single time. The sample consisted of blood. Every receptor here comes from a middle-aged woman in good health. CDR3s include the opening cysteine and the closing phenylalanine or tryptophan. Each record gives: V gene, J gene, clone size, D gene, CDR3 protein, CDR3 DNA. The D gene is left open where the match is weak. Not all rows give a size; the values are once, few, many and, for expanded clones, a class.

v_call: TRBV10-3; j_call: TRBJ2-1; clone_size: NA; d_call: TRBD2; cdr3_aa: CAISREVGGNEQFF; cdr3_nt: TGTGCCATCTCCCGGGAGGTGGGAGGAAATGAGCAGTTCTTC
v_call: TRBV7-8; j_call: TRBJ1-5; clone_size: NA; d_call: TRBD1; cdr3_aa: CASSSRQGIRGKNQPQHF; cdr3_nt: TGTGCCAGCAGCTCTCGACAGGGCATTCGCGGGAAGAATCAGCCCCAGCATTTT
v_call: TRBV16; j_call: TRBJ2-1; clone_size: NA; d_call: NA; cdr3_aa: CASMKGKRVGNEQFF; cdr3_nt: TGTGCCAGCATGAAAGGAAAAAGAGTGGGGAATGAGCAGTTCTTC
v_call: TRBV19; j_call: TRBJ1-1; clone_size: NA; d_call: NA; cdr3_aa: CASSMGLMNTEAFF; cdr3_nt: TGTGCCAGTAGTATGGGGCTCATGAACACTGAAGCTTTCTTT
v_call: TRBV5-4; j_call: TRBJ1-1; clone_size: NA; d_call: NA; cdr3_aa: CASSSPGAGRSTEAFF; cdr3_nt: TGTGCCAGCAGCTCCCCAGGGGCGGGGCGAAGCACTGAAGCTTTCTTT
v_call: TRBV6-2/TRBV6-3; j_call: TRBJ2-7; clone_size: NA; d_call: NA; cdr3_aa: CASSQHRDTVDEQYF; cdr3_nt: TGTGCCAGCAGTCAGCACCGGGACACCGTGGACGAGCAGTACTTC
v_call: TRBV5-1; j_call: TRBJ1-2; clone_size: NA; d_call: NA; cdr3_aa: CASSPGSEGVYTF; cdr3_nt: TGCGCCAGCAGCCCGGGCTCCGAGGGTGTCTACACCTTC
v_call: TRBV18; j_call: TRBJ2-7; clone_size: once; d_call: NA; cdr3_aa: CASSEGRSYEQYF; cdr3_nt: TGTGCCAGCTCAGAAGGAAGATCCTACGAGCAGTACTTC
v_call: TRBV12-3/TRBV12-4; j_call: TRBJ1-1; clone_size: NA; d_call: NA; cdr3_aa: CASALVENTEAFF; cdr3_nt: TGTGCCAGCGCACTGGTTGAGAACACTGAAGCTTTCTTT
v_call: TRBV7-9; j_call: TRBJ1-2; clone_size: once; d_call: NA; cdr3_aa: CASSLSTVDIYGYTF; cdr3_nt: TGTGCCAGCAGCTTATCGACCGTGGATATCTATGGCTACACCTTC
v_call: TRBV3-1/TRBV3-2; j_call: TRBJ2-5; clone_size: NA; d_call: TRBD2; cdr3_aa: CASSRRGTSGRGGLLETQYF; cdr3_nt: TGTGCCAGCAGCCGACGTGGGACTAGCGGGAGAGGGGGCCTTTTAGAGACCCAGTACTTC
v_call: TRBV28; j_call: TRBJ2-3; clone_size: once; d_call: NA; cdr3_aa: CASSPDKSGDTQYF; cdr3_nt: TGTGCCAGCAGTCCCGATAAGTCGGGAGATACGCAGTATTTT
v_call: TRBV21-1; j_call: TRBJ1-5; clone_size: NA; d_call: NA; cdr3_aa: CASSGTDNSNQPQHF; cdr3_nt: TGTGCCAGCAGCGGGACAGATAATAGCAATCAGCCCCAGCATTTT
v_call: TRBV7-2; j_call: TRBJ1-1; clone_size: NA; d_call: TRBD1; cdr3_aa: CASSVRGRDNEAFF; cdr3_nt: TGTGCCAGCAGCGTCAGGGGGCGCGATAATGAAGCTTTCTTT
v_call: TRBV12-3/TRBV12-4; j_call: TRBJ2-3; clone_size: NA; d_call: NA; cdr3_aa: CASSLTPGSAQYF; cdr3_nt: TGTGCCAGCAGCTTAACCCCAGGGAGCGCGCAGTATTTT
v_call: TRBV19; j_call: TRBJ1-3; clone_size: once; d_call: TRBD1; cdr3_aa: CASTSRLVGQGGNTIYF; cdr3_nt: TGTGCCAGTACCTCCCGTCTTGTCGGACAGGGGGGAAACACCATATATTTT
v_call: TRBV5-1; j_call: TRBJ1-3; clone_size: NA; d_call: NA; cdr3_aa: CASSLRSSGNTIYF; cdr3_nt: TGCGCCAGCAGCTTGCGCAGCTCTGGAAACACCATATATTTT
v_call: TRBV4-1; j_call: TRBJ2-7; clone_size: NA; d_call: NA; cdr3_aa: CASSPREGSYEQYF; cdr3_nt: TGCGCCAGCAGCCCCCGCGAAGGCTCCTACGAGCAGTACTTC
v_call: TRBV7-9; j_call: TRBJ1-2; clone_size: NA; d_call: NA; cdr3_aa: CASSPNRENYGYTF; cdr3_nt: TGTGCCAGCAGCCCCAACAGGGAAAACTATGGCTACACCTTC
v_call: TRBV6-5; j_call: TRBJ2-1; clone_size: NA; d_call: NA; cdr3_aa: CASRTDRRDEQFF; cdr3_nt: TGTGCCAGCAGAACCGACAGGCGCGATGAGCAGTTCTTC
v_call: TRBV7-7; j_call: TRBJ1-5; clone_size: NA; d_call: NA; cdr3_aa: CASSGGVGQPQHF; cdr3_nt: TGTGCTAGCAGCGGAGGGGTGGGTCAGCCCCAGCATTTT
v_call: TRBV6-5; j_call: TRBJ2-3; clone_size: NA; d_call: TRBD2; cdr3_aa: CASSYSHSGSTDTQYF; cdr3_nt: TGTGCCAGCAGTTACTCCCATAGCGGGAGCACAGATACGCAGTATTTT
v_call: TRBV19; j_call: TRBJ1-1; clone_size: few; d_call: NA; cdr3_aa: CASIRTPRKDTEAFF; cdr3_nt: TGTGCCAGTATAAGGACACCAAGGAAGGACACTGAAGCTTTCTTT
v_call: TRBV19; j_call: TRBJ2-3; clone_size: NA; d_call: NA; cdr3_aa: CASSMPSPVTDTQYF; cdr3_nt: TGTGCCAGTAGTATGCCCTCTCCCGTAACCGATACGCAGTATTTT
v_call: TRBV27; j_call: TRBJ1-5; clone_size: NA; d_call: NA; cdr3_aa: CASSLLAHQPQHF; cdr3_nt: TGTGCCAGCAGTTTACTCGCCCATCAGCCCCAGCATTTT
v_call: TRBV11-2; j_call: TRBJ1-2; clone_size: few; d_call: NA; cdr3_aa: CASSLAGNREYTF; cdr3_nt: TGTGCCAGCAGCTTAGCAGGAAACCGAGAATACACCTTC
v_call: TRBV18; j_call: TRBJ1-5; clone_size: NA; d_call: NA; cdr3_aa: CASSLAADSNQPQHF; cdr3_nt: TGTGCCAGCTCACTGGCGGCAGATAGCAATCAGCCCCAGCATTTT
v_call: TRBV28; j_call: TRBJ2-2; clone_size: NA; d_call: TRBD2; cdr3_aa: CASRAGTNTGELFF; cdr3_nt: TGTGCCAGTAGAGCGGGAACGAACACCGGGGAGCTGTTTTTT
v_call: TRBV4-3; j_call: TRBJ1-3; clone_size: NA; d_call: NA; cdr3_aa: CASRRAQGSGNTIYF; cdr3_nt: TGCGCCAGCAGGAGGGCCCAGGGCTCTGGAAACACCATATATTTT
v_call: TRBV10-1; j_call: TRBJ1-5; clone_size: NA; d_call: NA; cdr3_aa: CASRTGSNQPQHF; cdr3_nt: TGCGCCAGCAGGACGGGAAGCAATCAGCCCCAGCATTTT
v_call: TRBV5-6; j_call: TRBJ2-1; clone_size: NA; d_call: TRBD2; cdr3_aa: CASSFYLAGGPNEQFF; cdr3_nt: TGTGCCAGCAGCTTCTACCTAGCGGGGGGGCCAAATGAGCAGTTCTTC
v_call: TRBV6-6; j_call: TRBJ1-1; clone_size: NA; d_call: NA; cdr3_aa: CASSPTPDRRNTEAFF; cdr3_nt: TGTGCCAGCAGTCCGACACCAGACAGGCGGAACACTGAAGCTTTCTTT
v_call: TRBV5-1; j_call: TRBJ2-2; clone_size: NA; d_call: NA; cdr3_aa: CASSLEGARAGELFF; cdr3_nt: TGCGCCAGCAGCTTGGAAGGGGCGCGGGCCGGGGAGCTGTTTTTT
v_call: TRBV28; j_call: TRBJ1-4; clone_size: NA; d_call: NA; cdr3_aa: CASRDRRGEKLFF; cdr3_nt: TGTGCCAGTCGAGACAGGCGCGGCGAAAAACTGTTTTTT
v_call: TRBV3-1/TRBV3-2; j_call: TRBJ1-1; clone_size: NA; d_call: NA; cdr3_aa: CASSPATRGAEAFF; cdr3_nt: TGTGCCAGCAGCCCTGCCACCCGGGGGGCTGAAGCTTTCTTT
v_call: TRBV12-3/TRBV12-4; j_call: TRBJ2-7; clone_size: once; d_call: NA; cdr3_aa: CASSSSYEQYF; cdr3_nt: TGTGCCAGCAGTTCTTCATACGAGCAGTACTTC
v_call: TRBV12-3/TRBV12-4; j_call: TRBJ1-2; clone_size: NA; d_call: NA; cdr3_aa: CAKQEWGVGYTF; cdr3_nt: TGTGCCAAACAGGAGTGGGGAGTCGGCTACACCTTC
v_call: TRBV5-1; j_call: TRBJ2-6; clone_size: once; d_call: NA; cdr3_aa: CASSTRELFGANVLTF; cdr3_nt: TGCGCCAGCAGCACCAGGGAATTGTTTGGGGCCAACGTCCTGACTTTC
v_call: TRBV19; j_call: TRBJ1-2; clone_size: NA; d_call: NA; cdr3_aa: CASSIAQDRNSYGYTF; cdr3_nt: TGTGCCAGTAGTATAGCCCAAGACAGGAACAGCTATGGCTACACCTTC
v_call: TRBV7-2; j_call: TRBJ2-1; clone_size: NA; d_call: NA; cdr3_aa: CASSLWGNEQFF; cdr3_nt: TGTGCCAGCAGCTTATGGGGCAATGAGCAGTTCTTC
v_call: TRBV10-3; j_call: TRBJ1-5; clone_size: NA; d_call: NA; cdr3_aa: CAIQPTRDQPQHF; cdr3_nt: TGTGCCATCCAGCCGACAAGAGATCAGCCCCAGCATTTT
v_call: TRBV29-1; j_call: TRBJ1-1; clone_size: once; d_call: NA; cdr3_aa: CSVEAGSTEAFF; cdr3_nt: TGCAGCGTTGAAGCGGGGTCCACTGAAGCTTTCTTT
v_call: TRBV9; j_call: TRBJ1-3; clone_size: NA; d_call: NA; cdr3_aa: CASSVDPIPASGNTIYF; cdr3_nt: TGTGCCAGCAGCGTAGATCCGATCCCCGCCTCTGGAAACACCATATATTTT
v_call: TRBV6-5; j_call: TRBJ2-7; clone_size: NA; d_call: NA; cdr3_aa: CASSYSPARPGEQYF; cdr3_nt: TGTGCCAGCAGTTACTCCCCGGCCCGCCCCGGCGAGCAGTACTTC
v_call: TRBV7-9; j_call: TRBJ1-1; clone_size: NA; d_call: TRBD1; cdr3_aa: CASSLVPGQRGDTEAFF; cdr3_nt: TGTGCCAGCAGCTTAGTTCCGGGACAGCGGGGGGACACTGAAGCTTTCTTT
v_call: TRBV5-6; j_call: TRBJ1-6; clone_size: NA; d_call: NA; cdr3_aa: CASSLDARLGGYSPLHF; cdr3_nt: TGTGCCAGCAGCTTGGACGCTCGGTTGGGTGGGTATTCACCCCTCCACTTT
v_call: TRBV12-3/TRBV12-4; j_call: TRBJ1-2; clone_size: NA; d_call: NA; cdr3_aa: CASSGDNYGYTF; cdr3_nt: TGTGCCAGCAGCGGAGACAACTATGGCTACACCTTC
v_call: TRBV4-1; j_call: TRBJ2-2; clone_size: NA; d_call: NA; cdr3_aa: CASSQDPGELFF; cdr3_nt: TGCGCCAGCAGCCAAGATCCCGGGGAGCTGTTTTTT